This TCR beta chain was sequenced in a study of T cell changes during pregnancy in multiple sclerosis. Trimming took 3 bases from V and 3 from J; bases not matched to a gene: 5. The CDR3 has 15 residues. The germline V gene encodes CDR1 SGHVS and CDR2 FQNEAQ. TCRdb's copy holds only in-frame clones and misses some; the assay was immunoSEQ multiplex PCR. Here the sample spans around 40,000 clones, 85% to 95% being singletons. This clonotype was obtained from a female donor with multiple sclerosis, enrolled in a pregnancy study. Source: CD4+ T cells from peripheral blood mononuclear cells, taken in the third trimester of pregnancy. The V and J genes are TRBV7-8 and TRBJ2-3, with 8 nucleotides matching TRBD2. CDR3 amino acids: CASSLRTSRTDTQYF. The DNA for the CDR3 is TGTGCCAGCAGCTTGAGGACTAGCAGAACAGATACGCAGTATTTT.